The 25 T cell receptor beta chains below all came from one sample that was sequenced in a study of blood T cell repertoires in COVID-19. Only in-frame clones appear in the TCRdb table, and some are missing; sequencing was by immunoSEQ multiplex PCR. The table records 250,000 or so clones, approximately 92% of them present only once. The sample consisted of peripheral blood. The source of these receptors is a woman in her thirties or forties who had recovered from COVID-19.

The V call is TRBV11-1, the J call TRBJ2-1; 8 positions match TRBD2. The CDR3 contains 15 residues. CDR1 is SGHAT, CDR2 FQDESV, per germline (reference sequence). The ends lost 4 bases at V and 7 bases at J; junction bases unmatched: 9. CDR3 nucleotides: TGTGCCAGCAGCTCGGGGGGGCCATTTGGGAATGAGCAGTTCTTC. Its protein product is CASSSGGPFGNEQFF.

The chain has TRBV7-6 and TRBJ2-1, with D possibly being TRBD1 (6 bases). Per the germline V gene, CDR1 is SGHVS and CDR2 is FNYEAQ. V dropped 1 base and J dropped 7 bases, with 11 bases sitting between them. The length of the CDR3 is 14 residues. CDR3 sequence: CASSLVLGGNEQFF. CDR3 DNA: TGTGCCAGCAGCTTAGTTTTAGGGGGTAATGAGCAGTTCTTC.

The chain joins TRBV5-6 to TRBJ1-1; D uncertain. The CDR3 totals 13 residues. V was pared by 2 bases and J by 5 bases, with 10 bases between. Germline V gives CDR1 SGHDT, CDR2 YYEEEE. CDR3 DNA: TGTGCCAGCAGCTTTCTGGGGAGGACTGAAGCTTTCTTT. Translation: CASSFLGRTEAFF.

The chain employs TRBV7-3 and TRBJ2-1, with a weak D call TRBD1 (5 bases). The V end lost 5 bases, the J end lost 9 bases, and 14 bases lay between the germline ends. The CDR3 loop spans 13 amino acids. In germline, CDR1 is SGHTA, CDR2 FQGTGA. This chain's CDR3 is CASSLNPRVEQFF. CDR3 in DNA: TGTGCCAGCAGCCTAAACCCCAGGGTTGAGCAGTTCTTC.

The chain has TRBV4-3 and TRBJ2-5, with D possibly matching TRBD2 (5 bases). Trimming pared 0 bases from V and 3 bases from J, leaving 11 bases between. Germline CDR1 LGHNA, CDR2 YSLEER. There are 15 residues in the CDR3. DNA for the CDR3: TGCGCCAGCAGCCAAGACCGGGGAGCGGAAGAGACCCAGTACTTC. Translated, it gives CASSQDRGAEETQYF.

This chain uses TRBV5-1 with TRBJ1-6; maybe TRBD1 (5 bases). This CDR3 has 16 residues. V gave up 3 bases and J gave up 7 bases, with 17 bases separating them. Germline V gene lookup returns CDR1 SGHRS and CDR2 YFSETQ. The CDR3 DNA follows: TGCGCCAGCAGCTGGTCGGGGGAGTTCCAAAATTCACCCCTCCACTTT. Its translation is CASSWSGEFQNSPLHF.

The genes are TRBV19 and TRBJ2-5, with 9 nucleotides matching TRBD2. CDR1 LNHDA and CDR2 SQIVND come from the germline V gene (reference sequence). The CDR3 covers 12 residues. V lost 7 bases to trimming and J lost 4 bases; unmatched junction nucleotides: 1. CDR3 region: CASTSGIETQYF. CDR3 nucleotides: TGTGCCAGTACTAGCGGGATAGAGACCCAGTACTTC.

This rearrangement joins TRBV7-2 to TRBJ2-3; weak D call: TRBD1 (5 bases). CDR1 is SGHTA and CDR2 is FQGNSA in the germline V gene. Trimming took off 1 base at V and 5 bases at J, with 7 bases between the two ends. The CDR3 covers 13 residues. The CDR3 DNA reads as TGTGCCAGCAGCTTAGAGGGGTTAGATACGCAGTATTTT. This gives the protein CASSLEGLDTQYF.

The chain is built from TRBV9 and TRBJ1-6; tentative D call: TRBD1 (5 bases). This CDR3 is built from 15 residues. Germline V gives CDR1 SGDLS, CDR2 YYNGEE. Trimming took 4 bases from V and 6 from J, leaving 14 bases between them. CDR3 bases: TGTGCCAGCAGCCCCAGTGGGAGGGGTAATTCACCCCTCCACTTT. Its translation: CASSPSGRGNSPLHF.

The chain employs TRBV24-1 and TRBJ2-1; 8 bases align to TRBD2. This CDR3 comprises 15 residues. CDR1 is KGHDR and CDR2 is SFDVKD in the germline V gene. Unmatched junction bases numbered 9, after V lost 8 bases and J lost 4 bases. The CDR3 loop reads CATMNAGGTYNEQFF. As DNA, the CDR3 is TGTGCCACCATGAACGCGGGGGGAACATACAATGAGCAGTTCTTC.

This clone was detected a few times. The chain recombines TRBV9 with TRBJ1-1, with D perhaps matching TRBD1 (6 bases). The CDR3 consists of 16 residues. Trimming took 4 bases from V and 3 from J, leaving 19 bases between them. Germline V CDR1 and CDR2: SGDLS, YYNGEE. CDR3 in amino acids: CASSPTDSRLYTEAFF. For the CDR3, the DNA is TGTGCCAGCAGCCCAACGGACAGCCGGCTTTACACTGAAGCTTTCTTT.

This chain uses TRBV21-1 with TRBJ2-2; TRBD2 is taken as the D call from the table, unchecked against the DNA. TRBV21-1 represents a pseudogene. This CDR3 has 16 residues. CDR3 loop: CASSKGRGAGGGELFF. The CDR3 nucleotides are TGTGCCAGCAGCAAAGGGCGGGGGGCTGGTGGCGGGGAGCTGTTTTTT.

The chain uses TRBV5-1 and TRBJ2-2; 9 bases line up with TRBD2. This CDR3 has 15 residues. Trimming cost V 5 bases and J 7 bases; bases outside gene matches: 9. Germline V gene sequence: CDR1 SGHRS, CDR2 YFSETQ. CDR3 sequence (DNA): TGCGCCAGCAGTACAGCGGGAGGTTTTCACGGGGAGCTGTTTTTT. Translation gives CASSTAGGFHGELFF.

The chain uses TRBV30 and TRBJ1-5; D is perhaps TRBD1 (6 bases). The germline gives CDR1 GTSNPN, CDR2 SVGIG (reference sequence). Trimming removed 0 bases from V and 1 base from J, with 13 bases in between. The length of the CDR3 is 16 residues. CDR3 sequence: CAWSVAGERSNQPQHF. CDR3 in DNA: TGTGCCTGGAGTGTTGCAGGGGAAAGGAGCAATCAGCCCCAGCATTTT. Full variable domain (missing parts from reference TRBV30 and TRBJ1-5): SQTIHQWPATLVQPVGSPLSLECTVEGTSNPNLYWYRQAAGRGLQLLFYSVGIGQISSEVPQNLSASRPQDRQFILSSKKLLLSDSGFYLCAWSVAGERSNQPQHFGDGTRLSIL.

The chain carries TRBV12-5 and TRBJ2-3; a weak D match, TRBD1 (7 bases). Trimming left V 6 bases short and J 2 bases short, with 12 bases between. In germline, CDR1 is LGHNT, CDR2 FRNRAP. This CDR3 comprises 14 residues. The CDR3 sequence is CASGRGQHTDTQYF. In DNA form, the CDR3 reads TGTGCTAGTGGGCGGGGACAGCACACAGATACGCAGTATTTT.

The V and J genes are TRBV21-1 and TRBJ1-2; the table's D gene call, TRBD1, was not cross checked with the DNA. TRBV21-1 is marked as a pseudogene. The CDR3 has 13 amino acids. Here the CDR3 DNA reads TGTGCCAGCAGCAAAAGGGGGACAACTGGGGACACCTTC. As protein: CASSKRGTTGDTF.

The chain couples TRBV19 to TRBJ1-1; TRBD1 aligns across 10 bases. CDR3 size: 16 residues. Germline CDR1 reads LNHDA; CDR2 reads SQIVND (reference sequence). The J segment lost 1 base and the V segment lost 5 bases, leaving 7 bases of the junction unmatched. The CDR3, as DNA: TGTGCCAGTAGTTCTTCAGGGACAGGGGCGAACACTGAAGCTTTCTTT. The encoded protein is CASSSSGTGANTEAFF.

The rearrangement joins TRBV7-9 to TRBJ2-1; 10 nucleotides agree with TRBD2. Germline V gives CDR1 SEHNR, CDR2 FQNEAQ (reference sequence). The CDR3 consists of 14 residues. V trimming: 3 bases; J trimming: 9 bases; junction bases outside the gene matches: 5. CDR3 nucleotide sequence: TGTGCCAGCAGCTTTCTAGCGGGAGTGGGTGAGCAGTTCTTC. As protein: CASSFLAGVGEQFF. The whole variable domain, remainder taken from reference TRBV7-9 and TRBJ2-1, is DTGVSQNPRHKITKRGQNVTFRCDPISEHNRLYWYRQTLGQGPEFLTYFQNEAQLEKSRLLSDRFSAERPKGSFSTLEIQRTEQGDSAMYLCASSFLAGVGEQFFGPGTRLTVL.

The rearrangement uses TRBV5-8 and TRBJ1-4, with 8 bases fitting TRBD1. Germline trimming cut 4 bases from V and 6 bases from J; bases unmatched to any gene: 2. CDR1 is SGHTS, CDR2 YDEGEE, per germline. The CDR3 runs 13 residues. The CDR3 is CASSPTGDEKLFF. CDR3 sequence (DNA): TGTGCCAGCAGCCCGACAGGGGATGAAAAACTGTTTTTT.

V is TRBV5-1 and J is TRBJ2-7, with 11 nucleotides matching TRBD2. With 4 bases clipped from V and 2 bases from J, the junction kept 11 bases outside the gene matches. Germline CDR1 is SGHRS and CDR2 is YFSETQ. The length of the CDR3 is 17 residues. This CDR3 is CASSRGTSGRAAYEQYV. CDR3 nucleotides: TGCGCCAGCAGCCGCGGAACTAGCGGGAGAGCGGCCTACGAGCAGTACGTC.

The CDR3 DNA follows: TGCAGCGTTGATGGACAGTACAATGAGCAGTTCTTC. Amino acid sequence: CSVDGQYNEQFF. The J gene is TRBJ2-1, the V gene TRBV29-1; weak D call: TRBD1 (6 bases). CDR1 is SQVTM and CDR2 is ANQGSEA in the germline V gene. V was trimmed by 3 bases and J by 4 bases, leaving 7 bases between them. The CDR3 extends over 12 amino acids.

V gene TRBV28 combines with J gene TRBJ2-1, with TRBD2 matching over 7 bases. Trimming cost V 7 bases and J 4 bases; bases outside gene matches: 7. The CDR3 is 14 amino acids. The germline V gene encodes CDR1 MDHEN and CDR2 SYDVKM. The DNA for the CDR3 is TGTGCCAGCACCGTTAGCGGGCCGTACAATGAGCAGTTCTTC. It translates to CASTVSGPYNEQFF. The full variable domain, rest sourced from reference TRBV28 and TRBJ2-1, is DVKVTQSSRYLVKRTGEKVFLECVQDMDHENMFWYRQDPGLGLRLIYFSYDVKMKEKGDIPEGYSVSREKKERFSLILESASTNQTSMYLCASTVSGPYNEQFFGPGTRLTVL.

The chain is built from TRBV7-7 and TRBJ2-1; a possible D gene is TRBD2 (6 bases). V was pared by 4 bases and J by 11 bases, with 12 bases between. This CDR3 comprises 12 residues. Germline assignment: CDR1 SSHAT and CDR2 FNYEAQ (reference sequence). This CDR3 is CASSSVSGKQFF. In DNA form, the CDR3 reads TGTGCCAGCAGCTCAGTTAGCGGCAAGCAGTTCTTC.

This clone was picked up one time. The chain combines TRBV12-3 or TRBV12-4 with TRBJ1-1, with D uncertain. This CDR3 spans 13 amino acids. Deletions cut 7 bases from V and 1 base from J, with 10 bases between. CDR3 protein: CASTRDTNTEAFF. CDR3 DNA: TGTGCCAGCACCCGAGACACGAACACTGAAGCTTTCTTT.

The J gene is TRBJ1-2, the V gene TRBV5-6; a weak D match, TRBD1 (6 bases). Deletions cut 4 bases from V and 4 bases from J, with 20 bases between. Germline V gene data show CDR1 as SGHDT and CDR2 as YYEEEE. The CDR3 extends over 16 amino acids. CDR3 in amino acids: CASSLRPSWGLYGYTF. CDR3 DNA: TGTGCCAGCAGCCTCCGACCGTCGTGGGGGCTCTATGGCTACACCTTC.